This TCR beta chain was documented in a study of T cell responses to AZD1222 COVID-19 vaccine. The CDR3 runs to 14 residues. In germline, CDR1 is MGHDK, CDR2 SYGVNS. The V end was cut by 3 bases, the J end by 1 base, with 7 bases between. To note about this clone: What it binds is unknown.

Assay: immunoSEQ multiplex PCR; the TCRdb copy retains only in-frame clones and omits some. The sample lists roughly 120,000 clones, roughly 92% seen once, with 1.6% in the top ten. Whole-study findings and limits: Clonal diversity was possibly underestimated, and the donors were mostly white British, with more females. Baseline serostatus was positive in only six AZD1222 recipients.

The genes are TRBV25-1 and TRBJ1-5; a possible D gene is TRBD1 (6 bases). The material sequenced was peripheral blood, taken 28 days after the second AZD1222 dose. The source is an adult who received the AZD1222 COVID-19 vaccine. The CDR3 DNA follows: TGTGCCAGCAGTGAGGGGGGCAGCAATCAGCCCCAGCATTTT. Residues: CASSEGGSNQPQHF.